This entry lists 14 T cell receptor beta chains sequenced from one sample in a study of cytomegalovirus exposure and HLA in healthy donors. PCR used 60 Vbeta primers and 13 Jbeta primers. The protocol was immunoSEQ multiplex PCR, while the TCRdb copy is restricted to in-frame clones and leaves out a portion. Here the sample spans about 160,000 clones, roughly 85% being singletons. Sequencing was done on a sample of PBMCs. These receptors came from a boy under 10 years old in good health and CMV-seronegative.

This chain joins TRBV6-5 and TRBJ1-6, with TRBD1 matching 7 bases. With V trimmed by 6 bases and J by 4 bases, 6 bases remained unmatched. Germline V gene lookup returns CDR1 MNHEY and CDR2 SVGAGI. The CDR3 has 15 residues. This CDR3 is CASRTGTAYNSPLHF. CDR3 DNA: TGTGCCAGCAGAACCGGGACAGCATATAATTCACCCCTCCACTTT.

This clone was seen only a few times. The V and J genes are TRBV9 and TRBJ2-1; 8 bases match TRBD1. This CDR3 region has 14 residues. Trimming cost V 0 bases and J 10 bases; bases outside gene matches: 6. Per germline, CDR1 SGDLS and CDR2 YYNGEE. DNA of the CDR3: TGTGCCAGCAGCGTAGGTGACAGGGGTTACGAGCAGTTCTTC. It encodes CASSVGDRGYEQFF.

CDR3 nucleotide sequence: TGTGCCAGCAGTAGGGACAGGGGGCAAGATACGCAGTATTTT. Translating gives CASSRDRGQDTQYF. J is TRBJ2-3 and V is TRBV2, with 12 positions matching TRBD1. Germline V gene lookup returns CDR1 SNHLY and CDR2 FYNNEI. Germline trimming cut 5 bases from V and 5 bases from J; bases unmatched to any gene: 2. There are 14 residues in the CDR3. Full variable domain (rest looked up from reference TRBV2 and TRBJ2-3): EPEVTQTPSHQVTQMGQEVILRCVPISNHLYFYWYRQILGQKVEFLVSFYNNEISEKSEIFDDQFSVERPDGSNFTLKIRSTKLEDSAMYFCASSRDRGQDTQYFGPGTRLTVL.

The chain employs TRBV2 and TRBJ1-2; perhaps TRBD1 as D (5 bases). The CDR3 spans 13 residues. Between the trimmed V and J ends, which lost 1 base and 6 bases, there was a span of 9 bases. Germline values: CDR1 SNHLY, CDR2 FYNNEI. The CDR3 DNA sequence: TGTGCCAGCAGTGAAGAGGGGAGGCATGGCTACACCTTC. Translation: CASSEEGRHGYTF.

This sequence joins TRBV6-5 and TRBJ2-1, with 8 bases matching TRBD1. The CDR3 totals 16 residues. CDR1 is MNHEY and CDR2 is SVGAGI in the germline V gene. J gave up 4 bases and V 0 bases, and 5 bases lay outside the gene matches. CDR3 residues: CASSYSGTGPYNEQFF. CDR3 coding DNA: TGTGCCAGCAGTTACTCAGGGACAGGTCCTTACAATGAGCAGTTCTTC.

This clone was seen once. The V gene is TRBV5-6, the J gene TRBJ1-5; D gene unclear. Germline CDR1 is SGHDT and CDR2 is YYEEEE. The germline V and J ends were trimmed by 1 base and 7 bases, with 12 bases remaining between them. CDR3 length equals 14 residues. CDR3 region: CASSLSKREQPQHF. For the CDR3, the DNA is TGTGCCAGCAGCTTGAGCAAACGCGAGCAGCCCCAGCATTTT. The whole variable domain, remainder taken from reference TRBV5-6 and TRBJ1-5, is DAGVTQSPTHLIKTRGQQVTLRCSPKSGHDTVSWYQQALGQGPQFIFQYYEEEERQRGNFPDRFSGHQFPNYSSELNVNALLLGDSALYLCASSLSKREQPQHFGDGTRLSIL.

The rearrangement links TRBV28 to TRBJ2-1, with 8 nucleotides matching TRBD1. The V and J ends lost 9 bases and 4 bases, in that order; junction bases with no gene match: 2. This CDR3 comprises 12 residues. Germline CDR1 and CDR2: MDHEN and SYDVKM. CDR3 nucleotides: TGTGCCAGTAGACAGGGGTACAATGAGCAGTTCTTC. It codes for CASRQGYNEQFF.

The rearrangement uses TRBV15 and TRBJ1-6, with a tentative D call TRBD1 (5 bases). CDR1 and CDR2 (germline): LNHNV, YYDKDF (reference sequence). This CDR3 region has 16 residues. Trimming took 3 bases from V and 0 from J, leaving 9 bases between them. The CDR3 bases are TGTGCCACCAGCAGCTACAGGAGCTCCTATAATTCACCCCTCCACTTT. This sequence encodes CATSSYRSSYNSPLHF.

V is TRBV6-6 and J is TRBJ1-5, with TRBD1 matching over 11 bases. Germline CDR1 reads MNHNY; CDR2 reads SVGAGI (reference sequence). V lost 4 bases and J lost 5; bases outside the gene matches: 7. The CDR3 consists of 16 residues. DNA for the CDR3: TGTGCCAGCAGTTGGTCCGGGACAGGGGGGGATCAGCCCCAGCATTTT. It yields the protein CASSWSGTGGDQPQHF.

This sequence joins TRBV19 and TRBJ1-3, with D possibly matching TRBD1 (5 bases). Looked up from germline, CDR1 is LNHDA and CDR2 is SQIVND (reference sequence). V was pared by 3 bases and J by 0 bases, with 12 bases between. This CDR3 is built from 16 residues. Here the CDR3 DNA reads TGTGCCAGTAGTATGGGACTTCTTGGCTCTGGAAACACCATATATTTT. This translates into CASSMGLLGSGNTIYF.

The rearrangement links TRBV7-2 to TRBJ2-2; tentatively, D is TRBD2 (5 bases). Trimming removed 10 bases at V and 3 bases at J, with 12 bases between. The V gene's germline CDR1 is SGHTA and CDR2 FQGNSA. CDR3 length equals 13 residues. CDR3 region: CATPPGYTGELFF. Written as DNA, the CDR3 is TGTGCCACCCCCCCGGGGTACACCGGGGAGCTGTTTTTT.

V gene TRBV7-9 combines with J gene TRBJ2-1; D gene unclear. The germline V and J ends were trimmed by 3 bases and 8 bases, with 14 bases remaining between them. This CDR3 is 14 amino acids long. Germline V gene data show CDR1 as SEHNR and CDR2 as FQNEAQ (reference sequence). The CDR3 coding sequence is TGTGCCAGCAGCTTTTCGGCAGGAAGGCATGAGCAGTTCTTC. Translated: CASSFSAGRHEQFF.

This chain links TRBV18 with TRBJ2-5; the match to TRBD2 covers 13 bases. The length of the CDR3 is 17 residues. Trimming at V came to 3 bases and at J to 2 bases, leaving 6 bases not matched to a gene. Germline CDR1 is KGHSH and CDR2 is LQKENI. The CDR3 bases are TGTGCCAGCTCACCCCAAGGACTAGCGGGGGTTCAAGAGACCCAGTACTTC. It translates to CASSPQGLAGVQETQYF.

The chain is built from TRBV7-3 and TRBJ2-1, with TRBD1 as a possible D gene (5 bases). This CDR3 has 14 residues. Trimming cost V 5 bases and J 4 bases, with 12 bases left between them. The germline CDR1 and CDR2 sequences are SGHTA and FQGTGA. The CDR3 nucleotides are TGTGCCAGCAGCCCAACCGACAGTTACAATGAGCAGTTCTTC. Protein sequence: CASSPTDSYNEQFF.